This T cell receptor beta chain derives from a study of blood T cell repertoires in COVID-19. Libraries were prepared by immunoSEQ multiplex PCR; TCRdb keeps only in-frame clonotypes and omits some of them. In the table there are 200,000 to 300,000 clones, roughly four fifths of which are singletons. J gave up 3 bases and V 4 bases, and 12 bases lay outside the gene matches. Germline V lookup: CDR1 SGHRS, CDR2 YFSETQ. This CDR3 comprises 16 residues. The receptor's source is a woman of 80 years or more with acute or convalescent COVID-19. The V gene is TRBV5-1, the J gene TRBJ2-7, with TRBD1 identical over 8 bases. The sequenced material came from peripheral blood. The CDR3, as DNA: TGCGCCAGCAGCCCCCTGGGAGCAGGGGGCATCTACGAGCAGTACTTC. It is translated as CASSPLGAGGIYEQYF.